Listed below are T cell receptor beta chains from one sample, sequenced in a study of CD8+CD57+ T cells in acquired aplastic anemia. TCRdb analysed the reads with MiXCR anew, one entry per CDR3 protein. In the table there are some 220,000 distinct CDR3 sequences, approximately 35% of which are singletons. Sequenced material: sorted CD4+, CD8+, or CD8+CD57+ T cells (not recorded which) from PBMCs. These receptors came from a human donor in good health, serving as a control. The CDR3 runs from the conserved cysteine through the conserved F or W. Fields, in order: CDR3 DNA, CDR3 protein, D gene, V gene, clone size, J gene. A D gene is named only where the DNA matches it firmly. The size field is filled for only some rows; it gives once, few, many or a size class.

DNA: TGTGCCAGCAGAGACAGGGGGCTGATGAACACTGAAGCTTTCTTT
CDR3: CASRDRGLMNTEAFF
D: TRBD1
V: TRBV2
size: many
J: TRBJ1-1

DNA: TGTGCCAGCAGCCCGAACAGGGGAGACTACAATGAGCAGTTCTTC
CDR3: CASSPNRGDYNEQFF
D: TRBD1
V: TRBV13
size: .
J: TRBJ2-1

DNA: TGCGCCAGCAGCTTGGACGGCGGGGAGCTGTCTTTT
CDR3: CASSLDGGELSF
D: .
V: TRBV5-1
size: .
J: TRBJ2-2

DNA: TGTGCCAGCAGCTTAGATGGGGGGCTGGGAAGAAACACTGAAGCTTTCTTT
CDR3: CASSLDGGLGRNTEAFF
D: .
V: TRBV11-3
size: few
J: TRBJ1-1

DNA: TGCGCCAGCAGCCCCACAGGGTATCGTGCTGGCTACACCTTC
CDR3: CASSPTGYRAGYTF
D: .
V: TRBV4-1
size: many
J: TRBJ1-2

DNA: TGTGCCACCAGCAGAGAAGGGAGGGCTGGAAACACCTTC
CDR3: CATSREGRAGNTF
D: .
V: TRBV15
size: .
J: TRBJ1-2

DNA: TGTGCCAGCAGCCCGACCGGGACTAGCGGGAGCTCCTACAGTGAGCAGTTCTTC
CDR3: CASSPTGTSGSSYSEQFF
D: TRBD2
V: TRBV11-1
size: .
J: TRBJ2-1

DNA: TGTGCCAGCAGTGATGGGGGCACAGATACGCAGTATTTT
CDR3: CASSDGGTDTQYF
D: .
V: TRBV2
size: few
J: TRBJ2-3

DNA: TGCGCCAGCGGGGACTATAATTCACCCCTCCACTTT
CDR3: CASGDYNSPLHF
D: .
V: TRBV10-1
size: .
J: TRBJ1-6

DNA: TGTGCCAGCAGAAAACAGACAGGAGCAAACACCATATATTTT
CDR3: CASRKQTGANTIYF
D: .
V: TRBV12-3/TRBV12-4
size: once
J: TRBJ1-3

DNA: TGTGCCAGCTCACCCAACAGGGGATCCTACAATGAGCAGTTCTTC
CDR3: CASSPNRGSYNEQFF
D: TRBD1
V: TRBV18
size: .
J: TRBJ2-1

DNA: TGTGCCAGCAGCTCGGGGAGGGGTTTAACGGCACAAGAGACCCAGTACTTC
CDR3: CASSSGRGLTAQETQYF
D: TRBD2
V: TRBV7-3
size: many
J: TRBJ2-5

DNA: TGCAGCGCCGAGGGGACTGTGGCTGGCTACACCTTC
CDR3: CSAEGTVAGYTF
D: .
V: TRBV29-1
size: .
J: TRBJ1-2

DNA: TGTGCCATCAGTGGACAGGGAGAAATTCAGTACTTC
CDR3: CAISGQGEIQYF
D: TRBD1
V: TRBV10-3
size: many
J: TRBJ2-4

DNA: TGTGCCAGCAGTTCGACCAGGGCTGAAGCTTTCTTT
CDR3: CASSSTRAEAFF
D: .
V: TRBV7-9
size: .
J: TRBJ1-1

DNA: TGTGCCACCAGCGGCACTAGCGGCTACGAGCAGTACTTC
CDR3: CATSGTSGYEQYF
D: TRBD2
V: TRBV24-1
size: .
J: TRBJ2-7

DNA: TGTGCCAGCGGGAGGGGAGGGGTTGTCATTGAAGCTTTCTTT
CDR3: CASGRGGVVIEAFF
D: .
V: TRBV12-3/TRBV12-4
size: .
J: TRBJ1-1

DNA: TGTGCCAGCAGCCAAGGTCGGTGGGAAGAGACCCAGTACTTC
CDR3: CASSQGRWEETQYF
D: .
V: TRBV14
size: .
J: TRBJ2-5

DNA: TGTGCCAGCAGCCAAGGGTTTGGGACGGGGAATGAGAAACTGTTTTTT
CDR3: CASSQGFGTGNEKLFF
D: .
V: TRBV3-1
size: few
J: TRBJ1-4

DNA: TGTGCCACCGAAGGTTTGGGACAGGGACTGTGGGACACTGAAGCTTTCTTT
CDR3: CATEGLGQGLWDTEAFF
D: TRBD1
V: TRBV2
size: many
J: TRBJ1-1

DNA: TGCAGTGCTCGACAGGACAATGAGCAGTTCTTC
CDR3: CSARQDNEQFF
D: .
V: TRBV20-1
size: .
J: TRBJ2-1

DNA: TGCAGTGCTATCCAGGGCCCAGTATCTGGGGCCAACGTCCTGACTTTC
CDR3: CSAIQGPVSGANVLTF
D: .
V: TRBV20-1
size: .
J: TRBJ2-6

DNA: TGCAGTGCGGCCAGACTAGCGGGAGGGCTGGAGCAGTTCTTC
CDR3: CSAARLAGGLEQFF
D: TRBD2
V: TRBV20-1
size: many
J: TRBJ2-1

DNA: TGTGCCACCAGTGACGGTCGAACGGATGAAGCTTTCTTT
CDR3: CATSDGRTDEAFF
D: .
V: TRBV24-1
size: .
J: TRBJ1-1

DNA: TGTGCCAGCAGTATCGAGCAGCAGCCCCAGCATTTT
CDR3: CASSIEQQPQHF
D: .
V: TRBV28
size: .
J: TRBJ1-5

DNA: TGTGCCAGCAGTGGAATGAGGGCTTTCTTT
CDR3: CASSGMRAFF
D: .
V: TRBV2
size: .
J: TRBJ1-1

DNA: TGTGCCAGCAGAGCGGACAAGCTTAGGAACTATGGCTACACCTTC
CDR3: CASRADKLRNYGYTF
D: .
V: TRBV12-3/TRBV12-4
size: .
J: TRBJ1-2

DNA: TGTGCCAGCACCCCCGGGTGGGACAGGGAGCTGTTTTTT
CDR3: CASTPGWDRELFF
D: .
V: TRBV2
size: .
J: TRBJ2-2

DNA: TGTGCCAGCAGGGAGGTATATGGCTACACCTTC
CDR3: CASREVYGYTF
D: .
V: TRBV6-1
size: many
J: TRBJ1-2

DNA: TGCGCCAGCAGTGGACAAGGGGGGGCTAGCGCCAGCCAAAATCAGCCCCAGCATTTT
CDR3: CASSGQGGASASQNQPQHF
D: .
V: TRBV10-1
size: .
J: TRBJ1-5

DNA: TGTGCCAGCAGGACAGGGGGACATCAGCCCCAGCATTTT
CDR3: CASRTGGHQPQHF
D: TRBD1
V: TRBV6-1
size: many
J: TRBJ1-5

DNA: TGTGCCAGCAGCTTAGTGGCGGAGAACACTGAAGCTTTCTTT
CDR3: CASSLVAENTEAFF
D: .
V: TRBV7-9
size: .
J: TRBJ1-1

DNA: TGCAGTGCTCCTAACACCTTGGGGCGCGCAGATACGCAGTATTTT
CDR3: CSAPNTLGRADTQYF
D: .
V: TRBV20-1
size: many
J: TRBJ2-3

DNA: TGTGCCAGTAGTCCAGCTAACGGGAGGGCCTCGCAGTTCTTC
CDR3: CASSPANGRASQFF
D: TRBD2
V: TRBV19
size: .
J: TRBJ2-1

DNA: TGCGCCAGCAGCTTGCAGGGGCGCTCCTACAATGAGCAGTTCTTC
CDR3: CASSLQGRSYNEQFF
D: .
V: TRBV5-1
size: few
J: TRBJ2-1

DNA: TGTGCCAGTAGTATTGGGGAGGGGATGGGCAAAAACATTCAGTACTTC
CDR3: CASSIGEGMGKNIQYF
D: TRBD2
V: TRBV19
size: many
J: TRBJ2-4

DNA: TGTGCCAGTAGTATAGTGGGACAGGGGGCAAATCAGCCCCAGCATTTT
CDR3: CASSIVGQGANQPQHF
D: TRBD1
V: TRBV19
size: .
J: TRBJ1-5

DNA: TGCAGTGCTAGGACTAGCGGGGGGGCCGGTTCCTACAATGAGCAGTTCTTC
CDR3: CSARTSGGAGSYNEQFF
D: TRBD2
V: TRBV20-1
size: few
J: TRBJ2-1

DNA: TGTGCCAGCTCACCTTGGAGCGCTATCGATGGCTACACCTTC
CDR3: CASSPWSAIDGYTF
D: .
V: TRBV18
size: few
J: TRBJ1-2

DNA: TGCAGTGCTGCCGGGACAGACCGTTACGAGCAGTACTTC
CDR3: CSAAGTDRYEQYF
D: TRBD1
V: TRBV20-1
size: many
J: TRBJ2-7

DNA: TGCGCCAGCAGCCAACCCCCCGGGACTAGCGGCCTCAGGGAGCAGTTCTTC
CDR3: CASSQPPGTSGLREQFF
D: TRBD2
V: TRBV4-1
size: few
J: TRBJ2-1

DNA: TGCGCCAGCAGCACGCGGGACAGAGGAAACACCATATATTTT
CDR3: CASSTRDRGNTIYF
D: TRBD1
V: TRBV4-1
size: few
J: TRBJ1-3

DNA: TGCAGCGTTGCCAAGGATATCGGCTATGGCTACACCTTC
CDR3: CSVAKDIGYGYTF
D: .
V: TRBV29-1
size: .
J: TRBJ1-2